The sequence of this TCR beta chain was determined in a study of OX40 agonist ivuxolimab in advanced cancers. Broadly, across the study: Ivuxolimab was an agonistic, fully human IgG2 monoclonal antibody directed against OX40 (CD134), a costimulatory receptor. Intravenous ivuxolimab was administered to patients every 2 weeks at six dose levels: 0.01, 0.1, 0.3, 1.5, 3 and 10 mg/kg. Among the approximately 50 dose-escalation patients, roughly 20 had hepatocellular carcinoma, roughly 15 melanoma, 9 renal cell carcinoma and 9 head and neck cancer. The dose-escalation cohort was around 83% male with a mean age of about 60 years, ranging from about 20 to 85. Patients were allowed to have had prior anti-PD-1, anti-PD-L1 or anti-CTLA-4 therapy, and approximately 40% of the dose-escalation patients had been treated with checkpoint inhibitors. Partial responses occurred in three dose-escalation patients, of whom one had hepatocellular carcinoma and two had cutaneous melanoma. Peripheral TCRbeta sequencing was intended to test whether TCR sequence diversity was altered and clonal T-cell expansion was caused by ivuxolimab. The paper covers the monotherapy dose-escalation part of the phase I ivuxolimab trial, which included N ≈ 50 patients.

About this clone itself: No cognate antigen has been identified for it. No base-level quality is on record; no much larger clone is a single base apart.

Patients with autoimmune disease history or receiving systemic immunosuppression were excluded from the trial. In every dose cohort, peripheral blood was drawn for TCR sequencing at baseline, cycle 4 day 1, and cycle 7 day 1. The samples were drawn from a first-in-human, open-label, multicenter phase I dose-escalation trial of ivuxolimab. Adults with locally advanced or metastatic head and neck squamous cell, hepatocellular, melanoma or renal cell carcinoma were enrolled in the trial. CD4+ and CD8+ T cells were sorted separately from peripheral blood before TCR sequencing. General findings and caveats noted by the study authors: At doses of 0.1 to 3.0 mg/kg, clonal expansion of both CD4+ and CD8+ blood T cells was observed from baseline to week 6. In the 0.1-3.0 mg/kg groups, partial responders had among the lowest normalized peripheral clonal expansion, particularly in CD8+ T cells. The antigen specificity of the clonally expanded peripheral T cells was not determined. Low levels of normalized T-cell clonal expansion were also shown by some nonresponding patients. On average, CD8+ T cells showed more expanded clones than CD4+ T cells after ivuxolimab.

Genomic DNA was isolated from the sorted cells so that the TCRbeta CDR3 region could be sequenced. The immunoSEQ Assay was used to sequence the TCRbeta CDR3 regions. The immuneACCESS repertoire file appears here via TCRdb, limited to in-frame rearrangements. These files lack a portion of the clones; in checked studies, under half of the deficit traces to unresolved V genes, and the cause of the others is not known. The sample table contains roughly 92,000 clones; only one count was recorded for approximately 92% of them. 3% to 3.5% of the sample comes from the top ten. Relative to germline, V is 8 bases shorter and J is 4 bases shorter, with 17 bases between their ends. In the germline V gene (reference sequence), CDR1 corresponds to LNHDA and CDR2 to SQIVND. The CDR3 numbers 14 residues from cysteine through phenylalanine. The sequence is cut down to CDR3 DNA, 42 bases in frame from base 1.

This specimen was CD4+ or CD8+ T cells sorted from blood, taken in a trial of the OX40 agonist ivuxolimab. The V and J segments used are TRBV19 and TRBJ1-1; confidence is insufficient to name the D gene. This TCR was sampled from an adult with an advanced solid tumor such as melanoma, head and neck, liver or kidney cancer. The nucleotides read TGTGCCAGTCATACCGGGCCCCAAAGCACTGAAGCTTTCTTT. It is translated as CASHTGPQSTEAFF.